The 2 T cell receptor beta chains below were found in one sample sequenced in a study of T cell clonality in common variable immunodeficiency. This table comes from immunoSEQ multiplex PCR, and its TCRdb copy is limited to in-frame clones, with some not included. The sample holds approximately 26,000 clones, and no clone turns up only once. Broader study findings: Reportedly, TCR beta sequences from common variable immunodeficiency showed fewer deletions and N-nucleotide insertions.

These receptors lack a known antigen. Sequencing was carried out using peripheral blood mononuclear cells. Source of these receptors: a human donor with common variable immunodeficiency.

This clone has a count of ten or more. The DNA read from the CDR3 is TGCGCCAGCAGCCCAAACCTTTTGACAGGGGGGTTCGATACG. This sequence encodes CASSPNLLTGGFDT. The entire CDR3 reads CASSPNLLTGGFDTQYF. This chain joins TRBV5-1 and TRBJ2-3, with 9 bases fitting TRBD1. The CDR3 end is not reached by the read, which stops 3 residues before it; the germline J gene fills it in. From germline, CDR1 is SGHRS and CDR2 YFSETQ. There are 17 residues in the CDR3. After removal of 4 bases from V and 6 bases from J, the junction contained 15 bases not matched to a gene.

This clone was recorded many times. The read is 3 residues too short to cover the CDR3 end, so that end is filled in from the germline J gene. The rearrangement uses TRBV5-1 and TRBJ1-1; D gene ambiguous. Germline V lookup: CDR1 SGHRS, CDR2 YFSETQ. Trimming stripped 7 bases from V and 4 bases from J, with 11 bases between. The length of the CDR3 is 12 residues. The CDR3 sequence: CASSRGGTEAFF. The part of the CDR3 DNA that was read is TGCGCCAGCTCGCGGGGTGGCACTGAA.